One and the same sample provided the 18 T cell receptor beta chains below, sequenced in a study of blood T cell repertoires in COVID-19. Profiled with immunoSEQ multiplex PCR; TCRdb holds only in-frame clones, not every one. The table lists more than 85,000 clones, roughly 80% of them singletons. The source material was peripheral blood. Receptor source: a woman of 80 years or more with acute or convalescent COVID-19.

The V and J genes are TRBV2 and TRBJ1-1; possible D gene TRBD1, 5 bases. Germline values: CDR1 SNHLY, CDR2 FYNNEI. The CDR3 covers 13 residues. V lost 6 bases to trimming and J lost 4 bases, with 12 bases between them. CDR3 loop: CASRKGEGTEAFF. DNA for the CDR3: TGTGCCAGCAGGAAAGGGGAGGGCACTGAAGCTTTCTTT.

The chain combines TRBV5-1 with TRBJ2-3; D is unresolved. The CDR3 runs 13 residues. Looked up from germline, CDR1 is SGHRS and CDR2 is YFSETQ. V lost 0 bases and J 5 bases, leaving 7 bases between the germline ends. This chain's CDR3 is CASSLVLQDTQYF. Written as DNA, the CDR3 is TGCGCCAGCAGCTTGGTACTCCAAGATACGCAGTATTTT. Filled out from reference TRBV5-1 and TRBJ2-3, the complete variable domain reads KAGVTQTPRYLIKTRGQQVTLSCSPISGHRSVSWYQQTPGQGLQFLFEYFSETQRNKGNFPGRFSGRQFSNSRSEMNVSTLELGDSALYLCASSLVLQDTQYFGPGTRLTVL.

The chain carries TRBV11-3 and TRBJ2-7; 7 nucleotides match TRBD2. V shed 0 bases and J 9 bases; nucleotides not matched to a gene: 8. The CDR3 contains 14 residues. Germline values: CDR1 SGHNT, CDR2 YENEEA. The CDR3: CASSLDFGGGRQYV. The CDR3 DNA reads TGTGCCAGCAGCTTAGATTTCGGCGGGGGACGGCAGTACGTC.

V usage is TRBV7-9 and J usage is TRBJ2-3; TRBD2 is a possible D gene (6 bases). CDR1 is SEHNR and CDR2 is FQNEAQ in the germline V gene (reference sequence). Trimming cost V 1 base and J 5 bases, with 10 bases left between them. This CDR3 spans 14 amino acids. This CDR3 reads CASSLVGAGDTQYF. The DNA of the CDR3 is TGTGCCAGCAGCTTAGTGGGAGCGGGAGATACGCAGTATTTT.

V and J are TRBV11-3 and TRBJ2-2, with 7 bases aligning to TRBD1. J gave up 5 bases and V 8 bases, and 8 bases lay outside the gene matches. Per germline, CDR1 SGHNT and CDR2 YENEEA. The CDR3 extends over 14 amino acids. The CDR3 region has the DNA TGTGCCAGCCAACGACAGGGTTATACCGGGGAGCTGTTTTTT. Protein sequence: CASQRQGYTGELFF.

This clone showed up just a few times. This chain's CDR3 is CASSIRASGDNEQFF. The CDR3 DNA is TGTGCCAGCTCAATTCGGGCTAGCGGGGACAATGAGCAGTTCTTC. The genes are TRBV18 and TRBJ2-1, with 9 positions matching TRBD2. The CDR3 consists of 15 residues. V was clipped by 5 bases and J by 5 bases; unmatched bases: 7. Looked up from germline, CDR1 is KGHSH and CDR2 is LQKENI. Together with reference TRBV18 and TRBJ2-1, the CDR3 gives the full variable domain: NAGVMQNPRHLVRRRGQEARLRCSPMKGHSHVYWYRQLPEEGLKFMVYLQKENIIDESGMPKERFSAEFPKEGPSILRIQQVVRGDSAAYFCASSIRASGDNEQFFGPGTRLTVL.

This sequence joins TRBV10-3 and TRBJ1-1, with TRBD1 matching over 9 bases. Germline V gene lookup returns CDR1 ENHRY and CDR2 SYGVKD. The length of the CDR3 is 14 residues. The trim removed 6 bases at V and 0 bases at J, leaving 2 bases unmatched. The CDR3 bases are TGTGCCATCAGCTGGACAGGGGTGAACACTGAAGCTTTCTTT. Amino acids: CAISWTGVNTEAFF.

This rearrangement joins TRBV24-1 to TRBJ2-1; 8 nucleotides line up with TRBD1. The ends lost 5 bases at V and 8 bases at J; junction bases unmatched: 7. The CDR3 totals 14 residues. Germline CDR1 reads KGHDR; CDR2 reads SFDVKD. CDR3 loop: CATSGTGSKYEQFF. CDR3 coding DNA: TGTGCCACCAGTGGGACAGGGTCAAAATATGAGCAGTTCTTC.

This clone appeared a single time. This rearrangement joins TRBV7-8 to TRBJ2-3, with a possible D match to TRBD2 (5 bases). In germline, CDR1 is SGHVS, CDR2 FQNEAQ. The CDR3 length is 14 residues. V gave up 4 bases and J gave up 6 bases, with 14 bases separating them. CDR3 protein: CASSSRLDFDTQYF. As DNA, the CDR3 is TGTGCCAGCAGCTCGAGACTGGACTTTGATACGCAGTATTTT.

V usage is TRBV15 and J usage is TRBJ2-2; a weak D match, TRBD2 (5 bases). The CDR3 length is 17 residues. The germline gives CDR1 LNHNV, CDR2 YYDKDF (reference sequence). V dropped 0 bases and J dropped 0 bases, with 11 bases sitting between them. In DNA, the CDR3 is TGTGCCACCAGCAGAGAGACCGGGAACTCGAACACCGGGGAGCTGTTTTTT. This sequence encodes CATSRETGNSNTGELFF.

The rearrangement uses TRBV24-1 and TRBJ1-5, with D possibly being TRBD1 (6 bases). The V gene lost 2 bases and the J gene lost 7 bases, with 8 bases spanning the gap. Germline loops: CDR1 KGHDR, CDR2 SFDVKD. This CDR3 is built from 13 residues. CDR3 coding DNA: TGTGCCACCAGTGATTCAGGGGACCAGCCCCAGCATTTT. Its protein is CATSDSGDQPQHF.

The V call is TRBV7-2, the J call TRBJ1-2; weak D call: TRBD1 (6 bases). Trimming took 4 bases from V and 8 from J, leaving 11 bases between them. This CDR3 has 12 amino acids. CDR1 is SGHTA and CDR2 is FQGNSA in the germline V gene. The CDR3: CASSWTVEGYTF. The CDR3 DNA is TGTGCCAGCAGCTGGACAGTTGAAGGCTACACCTTC.

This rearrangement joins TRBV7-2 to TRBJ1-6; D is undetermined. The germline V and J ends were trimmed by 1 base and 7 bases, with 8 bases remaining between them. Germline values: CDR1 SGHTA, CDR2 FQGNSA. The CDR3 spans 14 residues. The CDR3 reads CASSLGMGNSPLHF. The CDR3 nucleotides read TGTGCCAGCAGCTTAGGGATGGGCAATTCACCCCTCCACTTT.

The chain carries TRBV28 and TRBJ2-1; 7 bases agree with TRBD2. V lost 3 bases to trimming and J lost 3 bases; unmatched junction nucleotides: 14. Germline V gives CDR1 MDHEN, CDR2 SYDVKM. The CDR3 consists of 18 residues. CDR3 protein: CASSLWQGLRVVYNEQFF. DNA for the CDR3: TGTGCCAGCAGTTTGTGGCAGGGACTAAGGGTTGTCTACAATGAGCAGTTCTTC.

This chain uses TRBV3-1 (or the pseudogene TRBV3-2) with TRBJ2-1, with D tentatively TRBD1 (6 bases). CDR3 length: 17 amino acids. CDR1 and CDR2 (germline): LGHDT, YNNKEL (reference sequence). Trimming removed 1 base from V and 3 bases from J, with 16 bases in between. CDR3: CASSQGGQGSGYNEQFF. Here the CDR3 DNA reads TGTGCCAGCAGCCAAGGTGGCCAGGGGTCTGGCTACAATGAGCAGTTCTTC.

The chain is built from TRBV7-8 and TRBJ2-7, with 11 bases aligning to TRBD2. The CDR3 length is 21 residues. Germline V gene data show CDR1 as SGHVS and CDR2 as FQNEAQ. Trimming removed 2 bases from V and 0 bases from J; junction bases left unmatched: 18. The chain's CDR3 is CASSLRIAGGPQASFSYEQYF. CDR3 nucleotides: TGTGCCAGCAGCTTACGTATAGCGGGAGGGCCCCAAGCTTCTTTCTCCTACGAGCAGTACTTC.

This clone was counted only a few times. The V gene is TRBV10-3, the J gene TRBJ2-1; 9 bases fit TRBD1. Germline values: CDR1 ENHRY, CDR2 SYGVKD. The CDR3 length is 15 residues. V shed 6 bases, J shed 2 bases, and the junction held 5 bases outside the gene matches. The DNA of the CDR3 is TGTGCCATCAGGGGGACAGGGACTACCTACAATGAGCAGTTCTTC. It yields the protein CAIRGTGTTYNEQFF.

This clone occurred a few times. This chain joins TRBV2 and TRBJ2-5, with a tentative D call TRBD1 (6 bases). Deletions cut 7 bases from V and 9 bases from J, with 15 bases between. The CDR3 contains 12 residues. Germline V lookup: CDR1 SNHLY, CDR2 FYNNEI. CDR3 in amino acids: CASNTGSAAQYF. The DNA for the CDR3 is TGTGCCAGCAATACAGGGAGCGCGGCCCAGTACTTC.